These 5 T cell receptor beta chains came from one sample sequenced in a study of technical replicates of blood from a handful of donors. Here immunoSEQ multiplex PCR was the method, and the copy in TCRdb shows in-frame clones only, minus some. The data contain under 80,000 clones, under 95% of them singletons. Sequenced: T cells isolated from PBMCs. The receptors shown here come from a human donor in good health.

The chain combines TRBV5-5 with TRBJ1-3; D unresolved. CDR1 SGHKS and CDR2 YYEKEE come from the germline V gene (reference sequence). V lost 2 bases to trimming and J lost 0 bases, with 9 bases between them. The CDR3 is 15 amino acids. CDR3 sequence: CASSFQVNSGNTIYF. The DNA of the CDR3 is TGTGCCAGCAGCTTCCAGGTTAACTCTGGAAACACCATATATTTT.

The chain uses TRBV4-2 and TRBJ2-7, with TRBD2 identical over 8 bases. From germline, CDR1 is LGHNA and CDR2 YNFKEQ. This CDR3 has 17 amino acids. Trimming at V came to 0 bases and at J to 1 base, leaving 8 bases not matched to a gene. The CDR3 sequence is CASSQDRWGGRSYEQYF. Written as DNA, the CDR3 is TGTGCCAGCAGCCAAGATCGATGGGGCGGGAGGTCCTACGAGCAGTACTTC.

The chain combines TRBV14 with TRBJ1-2, with 7 bases identical to TRBD1. Trimming at V came to 0 bases and at J to 7 bases, leaving 8 bases not matched to a gene. In germline, CDR1 is SGHDN, CDR2 FVKESK. The length of the CDR3 is 15 residues. The CDR3, as DNA: TGTGCCAGCAGCCAAGATCTAGAGACAGGGTTTGGCTACACCTTC. It translates to CASSQDLETGFGYTF.

The V gene is TRBV5-1, the J gene TRBJ2-1; 7 nucleotides agree with TRBD2. The J segment lost 8 bases and the V segment lost 2 bases, leaving 7 bases of the junction unmatched. Germline V gives CDR1 SGHRS, CDR2 YFSETQ. This CDR3 region has 14 residues. DNA for the CDR3: TGCGCCAGCAGCTTTTCTCAGGGAGGGGATGAGCAGTTCTTC. This translates into CASSFSQGGDEQFF.

The chain joins TRBV19 to TRBJ2-2; D unresolved. Germline V lookup: CDR1 LNHDA, CDR2 SQIVND (reference sequence). The CDR3 is made up of 15 amino acids. The V gene lost 7 bases and the J gene lost 0 bases, with 12 bases spanning the gap. The CDR3 DNA is TGTGCCAGTACCGTAGTCCCCTCGAACACCGGGGAGCTGTTTTTT. This translates into CASTVVPSNTGELFF.